Shown below are 6 T cell receptor beta chains from a single sample sequenced in a study of cytomegalovirus exposure and HLA in healthy donors (dated by TCRdb to the late 2010s). The method was the immunoSEQ multiplex PCR assay. A mixture of 60 forward primers for TCR Vbeta segments and 13 reverse primers for TCR Jbeta segments was used in the multiplex PCR. Imported from immuneACCESS, the table was reduced by TCRdb to in-frame sequences with V and J called. These copies leave out some clones; in studies compared against another copy, an unresolved V gene accounts for under half, and the cause of the remainder is not known. The sample profile shows 130,000 to 150,000 clones; about 82% of them were found once. The biggest ten clones account for approximately 3.6% of the sample. The sequencing sample was made of PBMCs. These receptors came from a male donor in good health and CMV-seronegative.

This chain connects TRBV7-2 to TRBJ2-7; D is perhaps TRBD1 (6 bases). The germline V gene encodes CDR1 SGHTA and CDR2 FQGNSA. The CDR3 contains 13 residues. Trimming removed 3 bases from V and 5 bases from J, with 11 bases in between. Here the CDR3 reads CASSFARGNEQYF. CDR3 DNA: TGTGCCAGCAGCTTTGCCAGGGGCAACGAGCAGTACTTC.

This rearrangement joins TRBV12-5 to TRBJ1-1; D ambiguous. With 2 bases removed from V and 6 bases from J, the gap between germline ends came to 16 bases. This CDR3 comprises 15 residues. Looked up from germline, CDR1 is LGHNT and CDR2 is FRNRAP. The CDR3 DNA reads as TGTGCTAGTGGTTTGCCAACCCGTGGGAGGGCTGAAGCTTTCTTT. Translated: CASGLPTRGRAEAFF.

J is TRBJ2-7 and V is TRBV7-9; TRBD1 aligns across 8 bases. Germline V lookup: CDR1 SEHNR, CDR2 FQNEAQ (reference sequence). The CDR3 consists of 15 residues. V shed 5 bases, J shed 5 bases, and the junction held 11 bases outside the gene matches. The CDR3 region is CASSPRTGSLHEQYF. The CDR3 nucleotides read TGTGCCAGCAGCCCCCGGACAGGGAGTCTACACGAGCAGTACTTC.

The rearrangement joins TRBV5-6 to TRBJ2-2; D may be TRBD2 (5 bases). V lost 6 bases and J 5 bases, leaving 17 bases between the germline ends. Germline CDR1 and CDR2: SGHDT and YYEEEE. The CDR3 covers 15 residues. This chain's CDR3 is CASNPGAGLTGELFF. Written as DNA, the CDR3 is TGTGCCAGCAACCCCGGCGCGGGTTTGACCGGGGAGCTGTTTTTT.

The chain recombines TRBV2 with TRBJ2-7, with D tentatively TRBD1 (8 bases). CDR3 size: 14 residues. Deletions cut 4 bases from V and 1 base from J, with 11 bases between. CDR1 and CDR2 from the germline V gene are SNHLY and FYNNEI. The CDR3 is CASSAQGGSYEQYF. In nucleotides, the CDR3 is TGTGCCAGCAGTGCACAGGGGGGGTCCTACGAGCAGTACTTC.

The chain joins TRBV7-9 to TRBJ2-1; D is unclear. Germline lookup yields CDR1 SEHNR and CDR2 FQNEAQ (reference sequence). CDR3 size: 11 residues. Trimming took off 0 bases at V and 8 bases at J, with 2 bases between the two ends. For the CDR3, the DNA is TGTGCCAGCAGCTTAGCCGATGAGCAGTTCTTC. Translating gives CASSLADEQFF.